The rows below give T cell receptor beta chains drawn from one sample of a study of glioma-infiltrating T cells. TCRdb independently ran MiXCR on the multiplex PCR reads; one entry per CDR3 protein. Of around 390,000 distinct CDR3 sequences in the sample, around 45% were seen once. The sequenced sample was glioma tissue, nonneoplastic brain tissue, or PBMCs (not recorded which). Every receptor here comes from a human donor with low-grade glioma or glioblastoma, undergoing nonglioma brain surgery, or in good health (not recorded which). Both conserved end residues are trimmed from each CDR3. A D gene is named only where the DNA matches it firmly.

j_gene: TRBJ1-1; d_gene: -; v_gene: TRBV25-1; CDR3aa: ASSAAGYEAF
j_gene: TRBJ2-3; d_gene: TRBD2; v_gene: TRBV7-2; CDR3aa: ASGLSGGTDTQY
j_gene: TRBJ2-7; d_gene: TRBD1; v_gene: TRBV29-1; CDR3aa: SVERQGAGEQY
j_gene: TRBJ2-4; d_gene: -; v_gene: TRBV28; CDR3aa: ASSTSGAGNIQY
j_gene: TRBJ1-2; d_gene: -; v_gene: TRBV2; CDR3aa: ASSEGGNYGYT
j_gene: TRBJ1-2; d_gene: -; v_gene: TRBV28; CDR3aa: ASTPRTEINYGYT
j_gene: TRBJ1-1; d_gene: -; v_gene: TRBV6-2/TRBV6-3; CDR3aa: ASSFGLLNTEAF
j_gene: TRBJ2-4; d_gene: TRBD1; v_gene: TRBV29-1; CDR3aa: SVDFGAGGNIQY
j_gene: TRBJ2-3; d_gene: -; v_gene: TRBV20-1; CDR3aa: SATGNPRHTQY
j_gene: TRBJ1-2; d_gene: TRBD1; v_gene: TRBV20-1; CDR3aa: SPDRTGANYGYT
j_gene: TRBJ1-5; d_gene: -; v_gene: TRBV20-1; CDR3aa: SASNIKREEDQPQH
j_gene: TRBJ2-3; d_gene: TRBD2; v_gene: TRBV27; CDR3aa: ASSVAGVVDTQY
j_gene: TRBJ2-7; d_gene: TRBD2; v_gene: TRBV7-6; CDR3aa: ASSFGLTTSGGRHEQY
j_gene: TRBJ2-7; d_gene: TRBD2; v_gene: TRBV20-1; CDR3aa: SALTVLAGSSYEQY
j_gene: TRBJ1-5; d_gene: TRBD1; v_gene: TRBV28; CDR3aa: ASTKLQGRGNQPQH
j_gene: TRBJ2-7; d_gene: -; v_gene: TRBV19; CDR3aa: ASSPAEFYEQY
j_gene: TRBJ1-5; d_gene: -; v_gene: TRBV20-1; CDR3aa: RGGGDDSNQPQH
j_gene: TRBJ2-2; d_gene: -; v_gene: TRBV27; CDR3aa: ASSLTGTGELF
j_gene: TRBJ2-3; d_gene: -; v_gene: TRBV20-1; CDR3aa: SGPVGATTDTQY
j_gene: TRBJ2-2; d_gene: TRBD1; v_gene: TRBV20-1; CDR3aa: SAEQGGTGELL
j_gene: TRBJ1-2; d_gene: TRBD1; v_gene: TRBV19; CDR3aa: ASSMGTGASYT
j_gene: TRBJ2-6; d_gene: -; v_gene: TRBV20-1; CDR3aa: SAPTVYRSGANVLT
j_gene: TRBJ2-5; d_gene: -; v_gene: TRBV5-4; CDR3aa: ASSLTSGHQETQY
j_gene: TRBJ2-7; d_gene: -; v_gene: TRBV25-1; CDR3aa: ASRGASYYEQY
j_gene: TRBJ2-3; d_gene: TRBD2; v_gene: TRBV25-1; CDR3aa: ASSEAGGPNTQY
j_gene: TRBJ1-4; d_gene: -; v_gene: TRBV28; CDR3aa: ASTSRQSTTNEKLF
j_gene: TRBJ1-4; d_gene: -; v_gene: TRBV7-8; CDR3aa: ASSPCRAGTNEKLF
j_gene: TRBJ2-3; d_gene: TRBD2; v_gene: TRBV27; CDR3aa: ASSLSGLAKSTDTQY
j_gene: TRBJ1-1; d_gene: TRBD1; v_gene: TRBV20-1; CDR3aa: SGRGSRGLGEAF
j_gene: TRBJ2-6; d_gene: -; v_gene: TRBV27; CDR3aa: ASSILSSSGANVLT
j_gene: TRBJ2-5; d_gene: -; v_gene: TRBV20-1; CDR3aa: SARDDRASQETQY
j_gene: TRBJ2-2; d_gene: TRBD2; v_gene: TRBV7-7; CDR3aa: AAGGQNTGELF
j_gene: TRBJ2-7; d_gene: TRBD2; v_gene: TRBV20-1; CDR3aa: SARVLAGAHEQY
j_gene: TRBJ1-2; d_gene: TRBD1; v_gene: TRBV28; CDR3aa: ASGRQGDYGYT
j_gene: TRBJ2-3; d_gene: TRBD2; v_gene: TRBV27; CDR3aa: ASSYLAGGVTDTQY
j_gene: TRBJ2-6; d_gene: -; v_gene: TRBV25-1; CDR3aa: ASSTTGSSGANVLT
j_gene: TRBJ1-5; d_gene: -; v_gene: TRBV28; CDR3aa: ASSSLDLRPQH
j_gene: TRBJ2-1; d_gene: TRBD1; v_gene: TRBV28; CDR3aa: ASSLYGTGTSSYNEQF
j_gene: TRBJ2-7; d_gene: -; v_gene: TRBV5-4; CDR3aa: ASSSGTNPYEQY
j_gene: TRBJ2-3; d_gene: -; v_gene: TRBV7-2; CDR3aa: ASSSHSAIGTDTQY
j_gene: TRBJ1-5; d_gene: -; v_gene: TRBV19; CDR3aa: ASSIGQSRRNQPQH
j_gene: TRBJ1-5; d_gene: -; v_gene: TRBV4-2; CDR3aa: ASSQEGYSINQPQH
j_gene: TRBJ1-2; d_gene: -; v_gene: TRBV27; CDR3aa: ASTKSRDPLGGYT
j_gene: TRBJ2-2; d_gene: TRBD2; v_gene: TRBV20-1; CDR3aa: SASSPSGRNTGELF
j_gene: TRBJ1-3; d_gene: -; v_gene: TRBV4-1; CDR3aa: ASSQDKAAGNTIY
j_gene: TRBJ2-1; d_gene: -; v_gene: TRBV5-1; CDR3aa: ASSPLAPHDEQF
j_gene: TRBJ2-3; d_gene: TRBD2; v_gene: TRBV29-1; CDR3aa: SSSGSSTDTQY
j_gene: TRBJ1-1; d_gene: -; v_gene: TRBV3-1; CDR3aa: ASSQPGGDTEAF
j_gene: TRBJ1-4; d_gene: -; v_gene: TRBV6-1; CDR3aa: ASSRDSSSLEKLF
j_gene: TRBJ2-1; d_gene: TRBD1; v_gene: TRBV2; CDR3aa: ASRGDRGFYNEQF
j_gene: TRBJ2-7; d_gene: TRBD2; v_gene: TRBV4-2; CDR3aa: ASSYGTGSGRSSYEQY
j_gene: TRBJ2-1; d_gene: TRBD1; v_gene: TRBV29-1; CDR3aa: SVEHPGQGAWDEQF
j_gene: TRBJ1-4; d_gene: -; v_gene: TRBV28; CDR3aa: ASSFWQGWEKLF
j_gene: TRBJ2-1; d_gene: -; v_gene: TRBV6-2/TRBV6-3; CDR3aa: ASSYPRMRYEQF
j_gene: TRBJ2-2; d_gene: -; v_gene: TRBV6-2/TRBV6-3; CDR3aa: ASSYRRDDGELF